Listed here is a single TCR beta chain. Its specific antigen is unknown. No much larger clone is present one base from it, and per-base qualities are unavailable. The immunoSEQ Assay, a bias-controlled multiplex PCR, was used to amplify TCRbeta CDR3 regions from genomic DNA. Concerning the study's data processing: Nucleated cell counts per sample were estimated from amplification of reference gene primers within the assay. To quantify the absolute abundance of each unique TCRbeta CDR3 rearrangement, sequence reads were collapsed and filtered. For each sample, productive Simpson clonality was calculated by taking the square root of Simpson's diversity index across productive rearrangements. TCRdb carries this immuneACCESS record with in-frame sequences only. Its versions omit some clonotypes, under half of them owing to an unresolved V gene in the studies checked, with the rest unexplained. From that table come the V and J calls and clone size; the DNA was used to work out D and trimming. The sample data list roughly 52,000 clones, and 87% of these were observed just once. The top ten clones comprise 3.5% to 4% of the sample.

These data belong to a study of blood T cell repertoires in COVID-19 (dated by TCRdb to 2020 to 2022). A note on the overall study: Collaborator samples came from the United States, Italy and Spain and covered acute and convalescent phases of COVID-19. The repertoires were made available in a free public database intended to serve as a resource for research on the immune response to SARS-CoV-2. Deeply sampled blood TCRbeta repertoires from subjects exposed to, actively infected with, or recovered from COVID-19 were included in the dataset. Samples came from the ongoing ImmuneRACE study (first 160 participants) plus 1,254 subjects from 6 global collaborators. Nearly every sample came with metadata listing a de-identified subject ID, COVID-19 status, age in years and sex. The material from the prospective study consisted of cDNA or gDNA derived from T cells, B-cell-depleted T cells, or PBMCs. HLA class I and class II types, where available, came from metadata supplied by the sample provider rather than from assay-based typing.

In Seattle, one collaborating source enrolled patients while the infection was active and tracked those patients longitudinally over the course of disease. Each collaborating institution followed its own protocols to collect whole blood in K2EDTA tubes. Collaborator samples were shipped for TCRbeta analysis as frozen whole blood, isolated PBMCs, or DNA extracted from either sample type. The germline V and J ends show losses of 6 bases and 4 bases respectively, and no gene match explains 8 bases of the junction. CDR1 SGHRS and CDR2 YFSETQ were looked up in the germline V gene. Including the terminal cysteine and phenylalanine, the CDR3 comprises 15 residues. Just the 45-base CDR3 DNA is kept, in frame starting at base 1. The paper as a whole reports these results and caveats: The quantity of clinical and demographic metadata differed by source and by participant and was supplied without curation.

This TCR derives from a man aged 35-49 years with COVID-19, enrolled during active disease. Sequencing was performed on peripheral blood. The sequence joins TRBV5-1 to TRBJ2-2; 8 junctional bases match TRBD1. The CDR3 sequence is CASTESGTGTGELFF. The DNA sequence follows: TGCGCCAGCACCGAATCAGGGACAGGCACCGGGGAGCTGTTTTTT.